This T cell receptor beta chain was captured by sequencing in a study of OX40 agonist ivuxolimab in advanced cancers. Study summary: Patients took ivuxolimab, an agonistic anti-OX40 (CD134) antibody.

Notes on this clone: Antigen unknown.

Assay: immunoSEQ multiplex PCR; the TCRdb copy retains only in-frame clones and omits some. The top ten clones hold 0.5% to 0.65% of a sample with over 65,000 clones, roughly 90% of them seen once. Regarding the study as a whole: Some patients without response likewise showed low normalized clonal expansion. Blood T cells, both CD4+ and CD8+, expanded clonally by week 6 at 0.1 to 3.0 mg/kg.

Blood draws occurred at baseline, cycle 4 day 1, and cycle 7 day 1. This CDR3 is built from 15 residues. The V segment lost 5 bases and the J segment 6 bases; nucleotides outside the gene matches: 9. Germline V lookup: CDR1 SEHNR, CDR2 FQNEAQ (reference sequence). The TCR comes from an adult with an advanced solid tumor such as melanoma, head and neck, liver or kidney cancer. The chain uses TRBV7-9 and TRBJ2-1, with 8 bases lining up with TRBD1. Sequencing was performed on CD4+ or CD8+ T cells sorted from blood, taken in a trial of the OX40 agonist ivuxolimab. The chain's CDR3 is CASSPPDREGNEQFF. DNA for the CDR3: TGTGCCAGCAGCCCCCCGGACAGGGAAGGCAATGAGCAGTTCTTC. Using reference TRBV7-9 and TRBJ2-1 for the parts outside the CDR3, the full variable domain is DTGVSQNPRHKITKRGQNVTFRCDPISEHNRLYWYRQTLGQGPEFLTYFQNEAQLEKSRLLSDRFSAERPKGSFSTLEIQRTEQGDSAMYLCASSPPDREGNEQFFGPGTRLTVL.